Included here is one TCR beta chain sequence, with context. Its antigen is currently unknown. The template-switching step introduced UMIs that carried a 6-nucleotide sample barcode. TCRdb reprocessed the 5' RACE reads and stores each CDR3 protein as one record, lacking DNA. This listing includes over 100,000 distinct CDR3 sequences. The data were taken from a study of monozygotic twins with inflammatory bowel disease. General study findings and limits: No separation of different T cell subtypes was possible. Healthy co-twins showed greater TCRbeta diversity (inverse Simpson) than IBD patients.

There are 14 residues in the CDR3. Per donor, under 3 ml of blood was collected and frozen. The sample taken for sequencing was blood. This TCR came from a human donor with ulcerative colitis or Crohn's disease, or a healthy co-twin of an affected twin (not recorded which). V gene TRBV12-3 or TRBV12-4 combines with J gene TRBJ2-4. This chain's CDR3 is CASSFFGAKNIQYF.